This TCR beta chain stems from a study of cytomegalovirus exposure and HLA in healthy donors. The CDR3 is 17 amino acids. The ends lost 0 bases at V and 2 bases at J; junction bases unmatched: 9. CDR1 SGDLS and CDR2 YYNGEE come from the germline V gene. Study-wide results and caveats: Researchers had no immune exposure information except CMV serostatus available. Indistinguishable V segments such as TRBV6-2 and TRBV6-3 were excluded. Later analysis associated a missense DCLRE1C variant with TCR beta V- and J-gene trimming.

Researchers ran the PCR with 60 Vbeta and 13 Jbeta primers. Assay used: immunoSEQ multiplex PCR; TCRdb lists only in-frame clones, some missing. Counted here are about 180,000 clones, roughly 79% occurring once; the ten biggest clones make up roughly 5%. Remarks on this clone: The antigen is not known.

Sequencing input: PBMCs. The genes are TRBV9 and TRBJ2-3; TRBD2 agrees at 7 bases. This TCR was sampled from a woman aged 18-30 years in good health and CMV-seropositive. The DNA of the CDR3 is TGTGCCAGCAGCGTAGGGGGTAAGCGGGGCCCCACAGATACGCAGTATTTT. Amino acid sequence: CASSVGGKRGPTDTQYF. The full variable domain, rest sourced from reference TRBV9 and TRBJ2-3, is DSGVTQTPKHLITATGQRVTLRCSPRSGDLSVYWYQQSLDQGLQFLIQYYNGEERAKGNILERFSAQQFPDLHSELNLSSLELGDSALYFCASSVGGKRGPTDTQYFGPGTRLTVL.